Reported below is one T cell receptor beta chain. Its antigen is as yet unknown. This sample stems from a study of pediatric ulcerative colitis. The method was immunoSEQ multiplex PCR; TCRdb's version includes in-frame clones alone and lacks a portion of them. The table shows about 36,000 clones, with over 80% occurring only once. Ulcerative colitis patients received no immunosuppressive medication before the diagnostic colonoscopy. Germline V CDR1 and CDR2: GTSNPN, SVGIG (reference sequence). Trimming cost V 4 bases and J 2 bases, with 9 bases left between them. This CDR3 is built from 13 residues. General study results and limits: In rectum, acute severe colitis had expanded clones and less diversity.

This TCR was recovered from a girl aged 10 to 17 with moderate ulcerative colitis. The chain links TRBV30 to TRBJ1-3; D uncertain. The sample taken for sequencing was blood. CDR3 in DNA: TGTGCCTGGATGCTCGGGCCTGGAAACACCATATATTTT. This sequence encodes CAWMLGPGNTIYF.